Following are 11 T cell receptor beta chains from one sample sequenced in a study of monozygotic twins with inflammatory bowel disease. From the 5' RACE reads, TCRdb lists one entry per CDR3 protein and no DNA. Its listing shows some 450,000 distinct CDR3 sequences. The sample was blood. The receptors were sampled from a human donor with ulcerative colitis or Crohn's disease, or a healthy co-twin of an affected twin (not recorded which).

The chain is built from TRBV12-3 or TRBV12-4 and TRBJ2-7; TCRdb names TRBD1, which stays unverified in the absence of DNA. The CDR3 runs to 13 residues. The CDR3 reads CASSFKDSTEQYF.

The V and J genes are TRBV18 and TRBJ2-3; TCRdb indicates TRBD2, and absent DNA this call remains unverified. The CDR3 contains 14 residues. Germline lookup yields CDR1 KGHSH and CDR2 LQKENI. CDR3 amino acids: CASTTREGTDTQYF.

This sequence joins TRBV6-1 and TRBJ1-4; TCRdb names TRBD1, which stays unverified in the absence of DNA. Germline V gene data show CDR1 as MNHNS and CDR2 as SASEGT. This CDR3 has 15 amino acids. The CDR3 loop is CASSTRQGGNEKLFF.

V usage is TRBV3-1 and J usage is TRBJ1-2. The CDR3 loop spans 13 amino acids. Per the germline V gene, CDR1 is LGHDT and CDR2 is YNNKEL (reference sequence). The CDR3 reads CASSQREVYGYTF.

V is TRBV12-3 or TRBV12-4 and J is TRBJ1-4; absent DNA, TCRdb's TRBD1 call cannot be checked. The CDR3 covers 14 residues. The CDR3 loop reads CASSLGAGIEKLFF.

The gene calls are TRBV29-1 and TRBJ2-7; with no DNA, the TCRdb D assignment of TRBD2 cannot be verified. Germline CDR1 is SQVTM and CDR2 is ANQGSEA. This CDR3 comprises 14 residues. CDR3 amino acids: CSVDTGTSGYEQYF.

The CDR3 region is CASSLGGAGVNAEQFF. The chain couples TRBV18 to TRBJ2-1; TCRdb indicates TRBD2, and absent DNA this call remains unverified. The germline CDR1 and CDR2 sequences are KGHSH and LQKENI. This CDR3 is 16 amino acids long. The variable domain in full, with the rest retrieved from reference TRBV18 and TRBJ2-1, is NAGVMQNPRHLVRRRGQEARLRCSPMKGHSHVYWYRQLPEEGLKFMVYLQKENIIDESGMPKERFSAEFPKEGPSILRIQQVVRGDSAAYFCASSLGGAGVNAEQFFGPGTRLTVL.

The V gene is TRBV7-2, the J gene TRBJ2-3; checking the TCRdb D call of TRBD1 is not possible without DNA. CDR1 and CDR2 (germline): SGHTA, FQGNSA. This CDR3 has 14 residues. CDR3 amino acids: CASSLTGLTDTQYF.

This chain joins TRBV20-1 and TRBJ1-1. Germline V gene sequence: CDR1 DFQATT, CDR2 SNEGSKA (reference sequence). This CDR3 region has 13 residues. The CDR3 spells CSARRQTNTEAFF.

V gene TRBV18 combines with J gene TRBJ2-1; TCRdb calls TRBD1, which cannot be checked without DNA. The CDR3 length is 14 residues. CDR1 KGHSH and CDR2 LQKENI come from the germline V gene. The CDR3 here is CASSWTGAINEQFF.

The chain employs TRBV20-1 and TRBJ2-7; no DNA is available, so the TRBD1 call from TCRdb remains unchecked. The CDR3 is 14 amino acids. Germline loops: CDR1 DFQATT, CDR2 SNEGSKA (reference sequence). The CDR3 reads CSATRDRSAYEQYF.